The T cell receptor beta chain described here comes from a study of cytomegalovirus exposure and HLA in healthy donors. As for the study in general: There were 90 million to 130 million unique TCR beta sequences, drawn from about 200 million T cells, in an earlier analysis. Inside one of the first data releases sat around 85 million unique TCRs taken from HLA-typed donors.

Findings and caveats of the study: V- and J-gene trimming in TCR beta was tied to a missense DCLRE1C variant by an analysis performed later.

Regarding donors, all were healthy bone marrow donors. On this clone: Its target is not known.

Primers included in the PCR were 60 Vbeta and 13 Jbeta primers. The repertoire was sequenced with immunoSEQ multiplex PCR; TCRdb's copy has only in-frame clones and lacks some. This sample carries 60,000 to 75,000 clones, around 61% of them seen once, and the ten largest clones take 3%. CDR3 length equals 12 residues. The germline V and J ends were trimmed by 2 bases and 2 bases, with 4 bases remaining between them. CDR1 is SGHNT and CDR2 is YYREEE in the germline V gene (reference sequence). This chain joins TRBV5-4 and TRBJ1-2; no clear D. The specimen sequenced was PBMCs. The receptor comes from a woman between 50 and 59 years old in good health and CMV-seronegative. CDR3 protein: CASSLTNYGYTF. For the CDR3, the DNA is TGTGCCAGCAGCTTAACAAACTATGGCTACACCTTC.